This TCR beta chain was profiled in a study of shared clonotypes between healthy human individuals. To note about this clone: Its antigen remains unidentified.

Study results and limitations: What limited the represented genetic and exposure-history diversity was the small number of donors. All-four-donor shared clonotypes had higher generation probabilities than non-shared clonotypes did.

Measured with immunoSEQ multiplex PCR; TCRdb has only the in-frame clones, and not every one. The data contain some 2 million clones, over 85% of them singletons. Naive CD8 cells lacked CD45RO, underwent positive selection for CCR7 and left out terminally differentiated effector memory CD45RA+ cells. The receptor was isolated from a man aged 18 to 29 in good health. The source material was naive CD8+ T cells sorted from blood.

CDR3 protein: CASSPDGTGSEQYF. CDR3 in DNA: TGTGCCAGCAGCCCGGACGGGACAGGGTCAGAGCAGTACTTC. The V gene is TRBV9, the J gene TRBJ2-7, with 9 bases lining up with TRBD1. The junction had 9 bases not matched to a gene; V was cut back by 4 bases and J by 7 bases. CDR3 length: 14 amino acids. CDR1 is SGDLS, CDR2 YYNGEE, per germline.